One and the same sample provided the 28 T cell receptor beta chains below, sequenced in a study of T cells in Graves' hyperthyroidism and ophthalmopathy. TCR beta CDR3 sequences were amplified from RNA transcripts. The HTBI primer set served for first-round RT-PCR of the TCR CDR3. TCRdb reprocessed the multiplex PCR reads via MiXCR and lists one record per CDR3 protein. Of about 500,000 distinct CDR3 sequences listed, more than 15% were seen once; the top ten hold about 31%. Sequenced sample: blood. The receptors were gathered from a woman aged 30 to 39 with Graves' ophthalmopathy.

This sequence joins TRBV6-2 or TRBV6-3 and TRBJ2-6; the match to TRBD1 covers 8 bases. The CDR3 totals 19 residues. J lost 0 bases, V lost 2 bases, and 9 bases had no gene match. The germline gives CDR1 MNHEY, CDR2 SVGEGT. The CDR3 loop reads CASSYPDTGQGSGANVLTF. The CDR3 DNA reads TGTGCCAGCAGTTACCCTGACACTGGACAGGGCTCTGGGGCCAACGTCCTGACTTTC.

This clonotype was counted at least ten times. The rearrangement links TRBV2 to TRBJ1-3, with TRBD1 matching 7 bases. The CDR3 is 13 residues long. CDR1 is SNHLY, CDR2 FYNNEI, per germline. Unmatched junction bases numbered 6, after V lost 5 bases and J lost 8 bases. The CDR3, as DNA: TGTGCCAGCAGTAAGGGGGCAACGGACACCATATATTTT. It yields the protein CASSKGATDTIYF. Full variable domain (outside the CDR3, taken from reference TRBV2 and TRBJ1-3): EPEVTQTPSHQVTQMGQEVILRCVPISNHLYFYWYRQILGQKVEFLVSFYNNEISEKSEIFDDQFSVERPDGSNFTLKIRSTKLEDSAMYFCASSKGATDTIYFGEGSWLTVV.

This clonotype was counted at least ten times. This sequence joins TRBV27 and TRBJ2-7; no definite D call. The V and J ends lost 8 bases and 5 bases respectively, with 16 bases between them. The length of the CDR3 is 13 residues. The germline V gene has CDR1 MNHEY and CDR2 SMNVEV (reference sequence). The DNA for the CDR3 is TGTGCCAGCGTCCCCCCCGGCCGCCACGAGCAGTACTTC. Translating gives CASVPPGRHEQYF.

This clonotype was found many times. The rearrangement uses TRBV7-2 and TRBJ2-1; TRBD2 agrees at 10 bases. The V and J ends lost 4 bases and 6 bases, in that order; junction bases with no gene match: 6. Germline CDR1 and CDR2: SGHTA and FQGNSA. This CDR3 contains 15 residues. This CDR3 reads CASSWWLAGANEQFF. The DNA for the CDR3 is TGTGCCAGCAGCTGGTGGCTAGCGGGAGCCAATGAGCAGTTCTTC.

The chain carries TRBV20-1 and TRBJ1-6, with D possibly being TRBD1 (6 bases). From germline, CDR1 is DFQATT and CDR2 SNEGSKA (reference sequence). This CDR3 comprises 14 residues. V was cut by 3 bases and J by 8 bases, with 14 bases left in between. The DNA of the CDR3 is TGCAGTGCTAGGCTGGGGGGCATGGATTCACCCCTCCACTTT. Protein sequence: CSARLGGMDSPLHF.

This clonotype was observed a few times. The V and J genes are TRBV20-1 and TRBJ1-4; D ambiguous. Germline CDR1 and CDR2: DFQATT and SNEGSKA (reference sequence). V lost 2 bases and J lost 8, with 12 bases in between. The CDR3 has 13 residues. The CDR3 coding sequence is TGCAGTGCTAGACCTACGGAGGGAGAAAAACTGTTTTTT. Its translation: CSARPTEGEKLFF.

This clonotype showed up many times. J is TRBJ1-1 and V is TRBV5-1; D not certain. Trimming left V 2 bases short and J 0 bases short, with 8 bases between. Looked up from germline, CDR1 is SGHRS and CDR2 is YFSETQ. The CDR3 sequence is 14 residues long. CDR3 DNA sequence: TGCGCCAGCAGCTTTAACAGCATGAACACTGAAGCTTTCTTT. Amino acid sequence: CASSFNSMNTEAFF. Variable domain in full (rest from reference TRBV5-1 and TRBJ1-1): KAGVTQTPRYLIKTRGQQVTLSCSPISGHRSVSWYQQTPGQGLQFLFEYFSETQRNKGNFPGRFSGRQFSNSRSEMNVSTLELGDSALYLCASSFNSMNTEAFFGQGTRLTVV.

This chain uses TRBV9 with TRBJ2-3, with D maybe TRBD1 (6 bases). CDR1 is SGDLS, CDR2 YYNGEE, per germline. With 4 bases removed from V and 2 bases from J, the gap between germline ends came to 11 bases. This CDR3 has 14 amino acids. In DNA form, the CDR3 reads TGTGCCAGCAGCTTTGGGGGCACCACAGATACGCAGTATTTT. The encoded protein is CASSFGGTTDTQYF. The complete variable domain, with remaining parts taken from reference TRBV9 and TRBJ2-3, reads DSGVTQTPKHLITATGQRVTLRCSPRSGDLSVYWYQQSLDQGLQFLIQYYNGEERAKGNILERFSAQQFPDLHSELNLSSLELGDSALYFCASSFGGTTDTQYFGPGTRLTVL.

The sample holds many counts of this clonotype. This chain uses TRBV20-1 with TRBJ2-7; 10 positions match TRBD2. The CDR3 extends over 14 amino acids. Germline assignment: CDR1 DFQATT and CDR2 SNEGSKA (reference sequence). The V and J ends lost 4 bases and 7 bases, in that order; junction bases with no gene match: 10. CDR3 amino acids: CSAILAGDFGEQYF. In DNA, the CDR3 is TGCAGTGCTATTCTAGCGGGAGATTTCGGTGAGCAGTACTTC.

This clonotype was seen many times. This sequence joins TRBV27 and TRBJ2-3; D might be TRBD1 or TRBD2, each matching 5 bases. Germline lookup yields CDR1 MNHEY and CDR2 SMNVEV (reference sequence). The CDR3 consists of 13 residues. V lost 3 bases and J 5 bases, leaving 9 bases between the germline ends. CDR3 sequence reads: CASSFRDVDTQYF. The CDR3 nucleotides read TGTGCCAGCAGTTTCCGGGACGTAGATACGCAGTATTTT.

This clonotype was recorded a few times. The genes are TRBV15 and TRBJ2-7, with 10 positions matching TRBD1. The CDR3 is made up of 15 amino acids. Per germline, CDR1 LNHNV and CDR2 YYDKDF (reference sequence). Unmatched junction bases numbered 7, after V lost 3 bases and J lost 5 bases. The DNA of the CDR3 is TGTGCCACCAGCAGCCGGGACAGGGGCATAGACGAGCAGTACTTC. Amino acids: CATSSRDRGIDEQYF.

This clonotype has ten or more counts. The V call is TRBV11-3, the J call TRBJ2-3, with TRBD1 matching over 9 bases. Trimming at V came to 3 bases and at J to 0 bases, leaving 1 base not matched to a gene. Germline values: CDR1 SGHNT, CDR2 YENEEA. This CDR3 contains 15 residues. CDR3 bases: TGTGCCAGCAGCTTTGGGACAGGGAGCACAGATACGCAGTATTTT. Translating gives CASSFGTGSTDTQYF. The full variable domain, completed using reference TRBV11-3 and TRBJ2-3, is EAGVVQSPRYKIIEKKQPVAFWCNPISGHNTLYWYLQNLGQGPELLIRYENEEAVDDSQLPKDRFSAERLKGVDSTLKIQPAELGDSAVYLCASSFGTGSTDTQYFGPGTRLTVL.

The chain uses TRBV6-2 or TRBV6-3 and TRBJ2-1; D may be TRBD1 or TRBD2 (6 bases each). V lost 8 bases and J lost 7, with 18 bases in between. The CDR3 contains 14 residues. Germline-derived CDR1 and CDR2 are MNHEY and SVGEGT. The CDR3 here is CASEGVRERNEQFF. The CDR3 DNA sequence: TGTGCCAGCGAGGGGGTCCGGGAGAGGAATGAGCAGTTCTTC.

This clonotype was seen more than once but under ten times. This chain connects TRBV12-3 or TRBV12-4 to TRBJ2-7; D remains ambiguous. V lost 2 bases and J lost 5, with 16 bases in between. The CDR3 is made up of 15 amino acids. The CDR3 loop reads CASSLTRWVSDEQYF. Here the CDR3 DNA reads TGTGCCAGCAGTTTAACGCGGTGGGTTTCTGACGAGCAGTACTTC.

This clonotype was found many times. The chain carries TRBV9 and TRBJ1-1, with a possible D match to TRBD1 (6 bases). Trimming removed 2 bases from V and 0 bases from J, with 8 bases in between. Germline V gives CDR1 SGDLS, CDR2 YYNGEE. This CDR3 contains 14 residues. DNA for the CDR3: TGTGCCAGCAGCGTGGGGGCCCTGAACACTGAAGCTTTCTTT. It specifies CASSVGALNTEAFF.

This clonotype was detected only a few times. The V gene is TRBV7-8, the J gene TRBJ2-1; D is unresolved. Trimming took off 4 bases at V and 8 bases at J, with 18 bases between the two ends. The CDR3 sequence is 15 residues long. From germline, CDR1 is SGHVS and CDR2 FQNEAQ. The chain's CDR3 is CASSSHRGTRHEQFF. The CDR3 DNA reads as TGTGCCAGCAGCTCTCACCGCGGCACCCGACATGAGCAGTTCTTC.

The chain recombines TRBV6-2 or TRBV6-3 with TRBJ2-4; D remains ambiguous. The CDR3 extends over 15 amino acids. V was clipped by 2 bases and J by 3 bases, with 11 bases between them. Germline V gene sequence: CDR1 MNHEY, CDR2 SVGEGT. The CDR3 DNA is TGTGCCAGCAGTTACCTTCGGCTCGGCAAAAACATTCAGTACTTC. Its protein is CASSYLRLGKNIQYF.

The chain is built from TRBV4-1 and TRBJ2-2; TRBD1 or TRBD2 may be the D gene (7 bases each). V was trimmed by 0 bases and J by 6 bases, leaving 11 bases between them. Germline CDR1 MGHRA, CDR2 YSYEKL. The CDR3 has 15 residues. Here the CDR3 reads CASSQETGRAGELFF. The DNA for the CDR3 is TGCGCCAGCAGCCAAGAGACAGGGAGGGCCGGGGAGCTGTTTTTT.

V usage is TRBV19 and J usage is TRBJ2-1; D call uncertain. Germline values: CDR1 LNHDA, CDR2 SQIVND (reference sequence). V lost 5 bases to trimming and J lost 3 bases, with 11 bases between them. The CDR3 sequence is 14 residues long. The CDR3 sequence: CASSVRPFYNEQFF. In nucleotides, the CDR3 is TGTGCCAGTAGTGTTAGACCCTTCTACAATGAGCAGTTCTTC. The full variable domain, completed using reference TRBV19 and TRBJ2-1, is DGGITQSPKYLFRKEGQNVTLSCEQNLNHDAMYWYRQDPGQGLRLIYYSQIVNDFQKGDIAEGYSVSREKKESFPLTVTSAQKNPTAFYLCASSVRPFYNEQFFGPGTRLTVL.

Details on this clonotype: A much larger clone lies one base from this, so it may be a read error. This rearrangement joins TRBV28 to TRBJ1-3; no definite D call. The germline V gene encodes CDR1 MDHEN and CDR2 SYDVKM. This CDR3 is 15 amino acids long. CDR3 sequence reads: CAGSLLGNGGNTIYF. The CDR3 DNA sequence: TGTGCCGGCAGTTTATTGGGGAATGGAGGAAACACCATATATTTT.

This clonotype has at least ten counts. V and J are TRBV11-2 and TRBJ1-1, with a weak D call TRBD1 (5 bases). Per the germline V gene, CDR1 is SGHAT and CDR2 is FQNNGV. V lost 1 base and J lost 8, with 8 bases in between. The CDR3 extends over 12 amino acids. The CDR3 spells CASSLGGGEAFF. DNA of the CDR3: TGTGCCAGCAGCTTAGGGGGGGGGGAAGCTTTCTTT.

This clonotype was seen repeatedly, ten times or more. This chain connects TRBV6-1 to TRBJ1-1, with TRBD1 matching 8 bases. The CDR3 totals 11 residues. The V gene end was trimmed by 7 bases and the J gene end by 7 bases; junction bases not matched to a gene: 2. Germline V lookup: CDR1 MNHNS, CDR2 SASEGT. For the CDR3, the DNA is TGTGCCAGCAAAGGACAGGGTGAAGCTTTCTTT. Encoded protein: CASKGQGEAFF.

Many counts were recorded for this clonotype. The V call is TRBV5-1, the J call TRBJ2-5; the D gene could be TRBD1 or TRBD2 (5 bases each). V was cut by 2 bases and J by 2 bases, with 13 bases left in between. The germline CDR1 and CDR2 sequences are SGHRS and YFSETQ. CDR3 length equals 15 residues. The CDR3 DNA is TGCGCCAGCAGCTTAACGGGACGAACTCAAGAGACCCAGTACTTC. This encodes CASSLTGRTQETQYF.

This clonotype has a count of ten or more. This chain joins TRBV20-1 and TRBJ1-2; D might be TRBD1 (5 bases). Trimming stripped 5 bases from V and 8 bases from J, with 18 bases between. This CDR3 region has 13 residues. Germline-derived CDR1 and CDR2 are DFQATT and SNEGSKA (reference sequence). The CDR3 here is CSAYYDSRGGYTF. CDR3 in DNA: TGCAGTGCTTACTACGACAGCCGTGGGGGCTACACCTTC.

This clonotype was counted many times. The genes are TRBV5-1 and TRBJ2-7; TRBD2 matches 12 bases. Germline assignment: CDR1 SGHRS and CDR2 YFSETQ. V shed 0 bases and J 9 bases; nucleotides not matched to a gene: 1. This CDR3 has 13 amino acids. In nucleotides, the CDR3 is TGCGCCAGCAGCTTGGAGGGACTAGCGGGGCAGTACTTC. It yields the protein CASSLEGLAGQYF.

The rearrangement joins TRBV10-3 to TRBJ1-2, with unresolved D. V lost 3 bases and J lost 1, with 6 bases in between. In germline, CDR1 is ENHRY, CDR2 SYGVKD. There are 13 residues in the CDR3. The CDR3 here is CAISDRINYGYTF. The CDR3 bases are TGTGCCATCAGTGATAGGATTAACTATGGCTACACCTTC.

CDR3 residues: CASSMGNMPQHF. CDR3 DNA: TGTGCCAGCAGTATGGGGAATATGCCCCAGCATTTT. V is TRBV7-2 and J is TRBJ1-5; no definite D call. Trimming removed 6 bases from V and 9 bases from J, with 12 bases in between. CDR1 and CDR2 from the germline V gene are SGHTA and FQGNSA. The CDR3 contains 12 residues. Drawing the rest from reference TRBV7-2 and TRBJ1-5, the complete variable domain is GAGVSQSPSNKVTEKGKDVELRCDPISGHTALYWYRQSLGQGLEFLIYFQGNSAPDKSGLPSDRFSAERTGGSVSTLTIQRTQQEDSAVYLCASSMGNMPQHFGDGTRLSIL.

In this sample, this clonotype turned up a few times. A much larger clone sits a single nucleotide away, making a read error possible. The V and J genes are TRBV4-3 and TRBJ2-1; TRBD2 matches at 10 bases. Germline CDR1 is LGHNA and CDR2 is YSLEER. This CDR3 contains 17 residues. Here the CDR3 reads CASIQDVLLAGYNEQFF. CDR3 nucleotide sequence: TGCGCCAGCATCCAAGATGTTCTACTAGCGGGATACAATGAGCAGTTCTTC.